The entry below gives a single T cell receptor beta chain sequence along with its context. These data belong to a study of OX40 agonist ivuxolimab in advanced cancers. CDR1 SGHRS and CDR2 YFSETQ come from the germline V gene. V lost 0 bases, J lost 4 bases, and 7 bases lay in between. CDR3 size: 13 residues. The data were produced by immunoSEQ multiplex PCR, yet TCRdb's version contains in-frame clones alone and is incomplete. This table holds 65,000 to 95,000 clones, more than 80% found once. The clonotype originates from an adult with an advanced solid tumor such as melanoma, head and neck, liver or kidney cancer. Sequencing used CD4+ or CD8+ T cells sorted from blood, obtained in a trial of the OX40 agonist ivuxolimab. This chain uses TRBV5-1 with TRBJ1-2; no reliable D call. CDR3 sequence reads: CASSLARVYGYTF. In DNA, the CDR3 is TGCGCCAGCAGCTTGGCAAGGGTCTATGGCTACACCTTC.